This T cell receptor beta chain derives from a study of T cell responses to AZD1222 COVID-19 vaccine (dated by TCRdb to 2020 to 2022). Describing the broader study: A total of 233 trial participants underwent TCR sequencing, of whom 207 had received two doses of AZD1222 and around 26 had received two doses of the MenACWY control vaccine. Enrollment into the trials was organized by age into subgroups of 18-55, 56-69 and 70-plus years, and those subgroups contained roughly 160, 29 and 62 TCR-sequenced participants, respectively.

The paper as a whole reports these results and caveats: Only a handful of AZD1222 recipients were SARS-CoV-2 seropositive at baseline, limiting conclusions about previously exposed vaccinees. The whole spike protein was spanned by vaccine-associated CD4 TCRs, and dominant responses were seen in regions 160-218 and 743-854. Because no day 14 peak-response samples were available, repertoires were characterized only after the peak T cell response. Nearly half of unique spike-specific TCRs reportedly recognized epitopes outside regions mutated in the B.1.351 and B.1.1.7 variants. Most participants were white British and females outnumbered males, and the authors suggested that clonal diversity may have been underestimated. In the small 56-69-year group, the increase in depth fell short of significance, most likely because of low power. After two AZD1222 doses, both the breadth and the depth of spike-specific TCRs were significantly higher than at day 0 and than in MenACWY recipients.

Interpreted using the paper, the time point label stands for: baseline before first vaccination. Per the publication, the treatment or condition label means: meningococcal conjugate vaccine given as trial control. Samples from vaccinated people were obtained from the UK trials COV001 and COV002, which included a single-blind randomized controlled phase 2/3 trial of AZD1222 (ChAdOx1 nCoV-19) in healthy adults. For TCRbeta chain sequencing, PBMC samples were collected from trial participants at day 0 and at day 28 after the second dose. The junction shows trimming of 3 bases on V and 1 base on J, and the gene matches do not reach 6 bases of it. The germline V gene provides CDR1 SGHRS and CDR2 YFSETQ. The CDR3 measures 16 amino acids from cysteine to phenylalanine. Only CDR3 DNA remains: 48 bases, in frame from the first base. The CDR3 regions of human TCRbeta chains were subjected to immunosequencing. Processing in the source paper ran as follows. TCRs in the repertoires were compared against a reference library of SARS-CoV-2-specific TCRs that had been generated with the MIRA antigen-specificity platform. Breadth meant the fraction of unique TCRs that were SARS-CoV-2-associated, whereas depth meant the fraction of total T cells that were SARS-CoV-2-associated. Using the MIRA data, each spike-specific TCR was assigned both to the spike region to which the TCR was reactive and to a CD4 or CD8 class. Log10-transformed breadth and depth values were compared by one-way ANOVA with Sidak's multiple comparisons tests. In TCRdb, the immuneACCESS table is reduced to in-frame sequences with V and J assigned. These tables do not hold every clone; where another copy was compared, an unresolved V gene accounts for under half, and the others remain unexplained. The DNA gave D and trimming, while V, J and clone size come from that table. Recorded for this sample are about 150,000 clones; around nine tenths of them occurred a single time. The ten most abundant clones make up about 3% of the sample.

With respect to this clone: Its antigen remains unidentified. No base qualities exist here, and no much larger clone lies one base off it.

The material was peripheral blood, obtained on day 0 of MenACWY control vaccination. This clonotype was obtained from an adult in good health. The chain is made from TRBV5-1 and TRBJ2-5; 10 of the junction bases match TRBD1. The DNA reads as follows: TGCGCCAGCAGCTGGAGCGGACAGGGGGTCCAAGAGACCCAGTACTTC. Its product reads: CASSWSGQGVQETQYF.